This T cell receptor beta chain was captured by sequencing in a study of cytomegalovirus exposure and HLA in healthy donors. The CDR3 runs 14 residues. Trimming left V 10 bases short and J 5 bases short, with 17 bases between. Germline V gene sequence: CDR1 MNHNS, CDR2 SASEGT. The PCR used 60 Vbeta and 13 Jbeta primers. Only in-frame clones appear in the TCRdb table, and some are missing; sequencing was by immunoSEQ multiplex PCR. The sample holds some 250,000 clones, around 80% seen once. The chain links TRBV6-1 to TRBJ2-2, with D possibly TRBD2 on 6 matching bases. Material: PBMCs. The sequence was obtained from a woman aged 40 to 50 in good health and CMV-seropositive. CDR3 sequence (DNA): TGTGCCACCCCCTTGGGGAGGTCAACCGGGGAGCTGTTTTTT. As protein: CATPLGRSTGELFF.